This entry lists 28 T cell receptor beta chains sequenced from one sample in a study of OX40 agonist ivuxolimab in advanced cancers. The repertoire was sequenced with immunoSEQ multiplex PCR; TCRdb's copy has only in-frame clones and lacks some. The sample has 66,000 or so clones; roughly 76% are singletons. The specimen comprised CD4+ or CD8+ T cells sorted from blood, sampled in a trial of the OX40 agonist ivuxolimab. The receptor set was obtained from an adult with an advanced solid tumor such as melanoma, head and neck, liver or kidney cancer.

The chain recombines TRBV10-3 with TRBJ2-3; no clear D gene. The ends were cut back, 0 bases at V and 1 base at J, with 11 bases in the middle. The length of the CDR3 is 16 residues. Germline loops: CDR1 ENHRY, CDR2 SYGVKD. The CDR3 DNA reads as TGTGCCATCAGTGAGTCGGCTAGGGTGGGCACAGATACGCAGTATTTT. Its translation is CAISESARVGTDTQYF.

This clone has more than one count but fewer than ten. CDR3 protein: CASSLGESYEQYF. The CDR3 DNA follows: TGTGCCAGCAGTCTCGGGGAGTCCTACGAGCAGTACTTC. The rearrangement uses TRBV7-2 and TRBJ2-7; a possible D gene is TRBD2 (5 bases). V lost 6 bases to trimming and J lost 1 base, with 10 bases between them. CDR3 length: 13 residues. Germline V gives CDR1 SGHTA, CDR2 FQGNSA.

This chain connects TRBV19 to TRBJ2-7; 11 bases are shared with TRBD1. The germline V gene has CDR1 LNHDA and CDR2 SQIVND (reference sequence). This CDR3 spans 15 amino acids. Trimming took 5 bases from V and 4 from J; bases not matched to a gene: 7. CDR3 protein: CASSDGQGAMYEQYF. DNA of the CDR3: TGTGCCAGTAGTGACGGACAGGGGGCTATGTACGAGCAGTACTTC.

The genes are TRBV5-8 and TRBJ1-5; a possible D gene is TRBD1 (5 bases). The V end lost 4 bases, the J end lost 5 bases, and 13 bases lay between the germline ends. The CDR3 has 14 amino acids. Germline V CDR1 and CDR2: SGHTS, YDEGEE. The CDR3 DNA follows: TGTGCCAGCAGCCCCAGACCGGGGGATCAGCCCCAGCATTTT. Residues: CASSPRPGDQPQHF.

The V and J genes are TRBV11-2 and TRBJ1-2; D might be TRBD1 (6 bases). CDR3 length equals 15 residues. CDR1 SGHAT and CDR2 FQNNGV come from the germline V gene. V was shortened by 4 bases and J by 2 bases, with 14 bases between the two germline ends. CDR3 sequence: CASSSLGGGNYGYTF. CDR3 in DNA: TGTGCCAGCAGCTCGCTGGGGGGCGGGAACTATGGCTACACCTTC.

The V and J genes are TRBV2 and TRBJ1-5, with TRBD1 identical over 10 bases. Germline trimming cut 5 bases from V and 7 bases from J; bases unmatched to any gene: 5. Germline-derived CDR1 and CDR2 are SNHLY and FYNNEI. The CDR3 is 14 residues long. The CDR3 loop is CASSRQGARQPQHF. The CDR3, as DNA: TGTGCCAGCAGTCGACAGGGGGCAAGGCAGCCCCAGCATTTT.

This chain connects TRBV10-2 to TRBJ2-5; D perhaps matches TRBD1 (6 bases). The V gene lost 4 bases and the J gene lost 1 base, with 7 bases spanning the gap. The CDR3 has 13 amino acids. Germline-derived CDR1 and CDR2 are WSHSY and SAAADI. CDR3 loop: CASSGTVQETQYF. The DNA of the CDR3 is TGCGCCAGCAGTGGGACAGTCCAAGAGACCCAGTACTTC.

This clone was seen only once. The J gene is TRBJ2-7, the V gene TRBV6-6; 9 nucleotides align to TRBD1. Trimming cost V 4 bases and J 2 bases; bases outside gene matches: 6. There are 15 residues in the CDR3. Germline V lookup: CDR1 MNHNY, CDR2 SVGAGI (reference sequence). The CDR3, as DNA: TGTGCCAGCAGTTTTGACAGGGGGGCAACCTACGAGCAGTACTTC. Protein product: CASSFDRGATYEQYF.

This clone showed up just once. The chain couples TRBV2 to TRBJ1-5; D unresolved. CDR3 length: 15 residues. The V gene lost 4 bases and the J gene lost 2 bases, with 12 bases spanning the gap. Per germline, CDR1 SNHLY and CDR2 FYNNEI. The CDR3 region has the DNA TGTGCCAGCAGTGGTGGGGAGTGGGGCAATCAGCCCCAGCATTTT. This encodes CASSGGEWGNQPQHF. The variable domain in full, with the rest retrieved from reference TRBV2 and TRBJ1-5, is EPEVTQTPSHQVTQMGQEVILRCVPISNHLYFYWYRQILGQKVEFLVSFYNNEISEKSEIFDDQFSVERPDGSNFTLKIRSTKLEDSAMYFCASSGGEWGNQPQHFGDGTRLSIL.

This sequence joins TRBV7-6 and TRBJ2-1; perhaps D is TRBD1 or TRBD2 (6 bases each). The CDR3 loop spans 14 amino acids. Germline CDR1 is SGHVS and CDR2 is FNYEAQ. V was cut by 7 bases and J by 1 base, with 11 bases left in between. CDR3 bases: TGTGCCAGCACTAGAGGGGGGTCCTACAATGAGCAGTTCTTC. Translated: CASTRGGSYNEQFF.

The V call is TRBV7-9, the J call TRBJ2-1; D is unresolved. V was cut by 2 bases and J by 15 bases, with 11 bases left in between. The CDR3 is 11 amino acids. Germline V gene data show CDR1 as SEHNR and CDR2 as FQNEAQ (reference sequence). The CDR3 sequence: CASSLLGPPFF. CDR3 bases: TGTGCCAGCAGCTTATTAGGGCCCCCGTTCTTC.

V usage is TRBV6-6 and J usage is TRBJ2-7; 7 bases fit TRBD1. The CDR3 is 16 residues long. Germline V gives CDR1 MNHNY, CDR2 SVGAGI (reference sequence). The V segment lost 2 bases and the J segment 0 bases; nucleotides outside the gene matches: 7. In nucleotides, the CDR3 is TGTGCCAGCAGTTACACCGGGACAGCCAGCTCCTACGAGCAGTACTTC. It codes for CASSYTGTASSYEQYF.

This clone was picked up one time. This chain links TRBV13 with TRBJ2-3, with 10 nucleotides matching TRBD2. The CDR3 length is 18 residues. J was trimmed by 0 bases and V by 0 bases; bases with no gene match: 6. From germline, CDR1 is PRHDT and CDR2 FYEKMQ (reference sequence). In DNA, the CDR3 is TGTGCCAGCAGCTTAGGGGTAGCGGGGGGCACTAGCACAGATACGCAGTATTTT. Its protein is CASSLGVAGGTSTDTQYF.

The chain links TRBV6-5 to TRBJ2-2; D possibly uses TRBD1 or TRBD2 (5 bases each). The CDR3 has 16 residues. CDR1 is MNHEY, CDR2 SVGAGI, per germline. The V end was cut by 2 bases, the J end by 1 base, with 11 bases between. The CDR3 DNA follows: TGTGCCAGCAGTTACACGGGACGGCAGAACACCGGGGAGCTGTTTTTT. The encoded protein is CASSYTGRQNTGELFF.

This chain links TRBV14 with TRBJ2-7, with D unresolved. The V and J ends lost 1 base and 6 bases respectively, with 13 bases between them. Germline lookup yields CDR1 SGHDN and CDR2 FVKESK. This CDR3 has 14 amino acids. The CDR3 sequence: CASSQVTRAAEQYF. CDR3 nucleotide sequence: TGTGCCAGCAGCCAAGTTACACGGGCGGCCGAGCAGTACTTC. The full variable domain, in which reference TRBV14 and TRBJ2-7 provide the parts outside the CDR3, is EAGVTQFPSHSVIEKGQTVTLRCDPISGHDNLYWYRRVMGKEIKFLLHFVKESKQDESGMPNNRFLAERTGGTYSTLKVQPAELEDSGVYFCASSQVTRAAEQYFGPGTRLTVT.

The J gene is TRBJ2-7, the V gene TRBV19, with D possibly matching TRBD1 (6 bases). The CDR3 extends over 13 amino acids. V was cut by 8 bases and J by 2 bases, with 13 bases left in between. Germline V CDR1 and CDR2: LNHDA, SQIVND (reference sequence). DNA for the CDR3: TGTGCCAGTGCAGGACAGCTTACCTACGAGCAGTACTTC. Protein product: CASAGQLTYEQYF.

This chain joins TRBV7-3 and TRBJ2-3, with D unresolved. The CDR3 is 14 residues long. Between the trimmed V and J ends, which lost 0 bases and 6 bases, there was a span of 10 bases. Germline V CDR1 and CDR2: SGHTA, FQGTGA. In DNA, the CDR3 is TGTGCCAGCAGCTTAACTGGAACCCCCGATACGCAGTATTTT. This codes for CASSLTGTPDTQYF. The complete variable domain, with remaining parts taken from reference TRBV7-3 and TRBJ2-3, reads GAGVSQTPSNKVTEKGKYVELRCDPISGHTALYWYRQSLGQGPEFLIYFQGTGAADDSGLPNDRFFAVRPEGSVSTLKIQRTERGDSAVYLCASSLTGTPDTQYFGPGTRLTVL.

CDR3 protein: CASSPPGGGSDTQYF. As DNA, the CDR3 is TGTGCCAGCAGTCCCCCCGGCGGGGGCTCAGATACGCAGTATTTT. The chain employs TRBV9 and TRBJ2-3; a weak D match, TRBD2 (7 bases). CDR3 length: 15 amino acids. V gave up 5 bases and J gave up 4 bases, with 17 bases separating them. The germline V gene has CDR1 SGDLS and CDR2 YYNGEE.

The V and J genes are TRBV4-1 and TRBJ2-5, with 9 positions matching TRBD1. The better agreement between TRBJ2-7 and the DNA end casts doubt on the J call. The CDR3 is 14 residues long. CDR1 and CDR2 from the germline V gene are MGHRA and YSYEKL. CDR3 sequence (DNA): TGCGCCAGCAGCCGGGACAGGGTTTTACACGAGCAGTACTTC. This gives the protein CASSRDRVLHEQYF.

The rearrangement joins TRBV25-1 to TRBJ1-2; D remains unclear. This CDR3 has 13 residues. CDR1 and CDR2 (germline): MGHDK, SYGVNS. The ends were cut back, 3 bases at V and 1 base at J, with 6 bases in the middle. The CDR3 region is CASSEGDNYGYTF. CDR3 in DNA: TGTGCCAGCAGTGAGGGAGATAACTATGGCTACACCTTC.

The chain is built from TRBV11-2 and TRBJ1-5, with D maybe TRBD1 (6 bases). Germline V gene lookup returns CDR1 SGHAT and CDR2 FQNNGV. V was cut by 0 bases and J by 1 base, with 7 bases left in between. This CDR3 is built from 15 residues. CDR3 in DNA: TGTGCCAGCAGCTTAGACACAGGGAGCAATCAGCCCCAGCATTTT. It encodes CASSLDTGSNQPQHF.

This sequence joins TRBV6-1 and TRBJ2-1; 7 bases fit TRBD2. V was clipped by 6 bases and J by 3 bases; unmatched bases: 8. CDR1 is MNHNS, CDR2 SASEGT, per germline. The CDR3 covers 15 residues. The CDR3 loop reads CASRWERELYNEQFF. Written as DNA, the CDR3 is TGTGCCAGCAGATGGGAGCGGGAACTCTACAATGAGCAGTTCTTC.

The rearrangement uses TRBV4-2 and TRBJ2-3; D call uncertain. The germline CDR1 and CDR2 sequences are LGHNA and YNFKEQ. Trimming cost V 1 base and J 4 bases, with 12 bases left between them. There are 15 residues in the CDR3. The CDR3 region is CASSQVSGVPDTQYF. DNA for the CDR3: TGTGCCAGCAGCCAAGTATCCGGAGTTCCAGATACGCAGTATTTT.

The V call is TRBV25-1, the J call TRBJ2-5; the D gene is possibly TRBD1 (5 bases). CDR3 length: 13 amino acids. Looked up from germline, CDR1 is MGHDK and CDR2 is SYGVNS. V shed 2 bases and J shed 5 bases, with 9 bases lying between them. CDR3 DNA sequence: TGTGCCAGCAGTGAAGGGGCGAGGGAGACCCAGTACTTC. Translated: CASSEGARETQYF.

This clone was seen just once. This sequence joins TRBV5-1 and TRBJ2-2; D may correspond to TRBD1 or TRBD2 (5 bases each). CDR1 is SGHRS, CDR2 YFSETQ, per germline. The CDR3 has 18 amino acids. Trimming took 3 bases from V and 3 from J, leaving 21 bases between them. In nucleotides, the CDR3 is TGCGCCAGCAGCTGGACCGGGACGGGACGGAGGTACACCGGGGAGCTGTTTTTT. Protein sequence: CASSWTGTGRRYTGELFF. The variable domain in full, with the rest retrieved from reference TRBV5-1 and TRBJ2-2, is KAGVTQTPRYLIKTRGQQVTLSCSPISGHRSVSWYQQTPGQGLQFLFEYFSETQRNKGNFPGRFSGRQFSNSRSEMNVSTLELGDSALYLCASSWTGTGRRYTGELFFGEGSRLTVL.

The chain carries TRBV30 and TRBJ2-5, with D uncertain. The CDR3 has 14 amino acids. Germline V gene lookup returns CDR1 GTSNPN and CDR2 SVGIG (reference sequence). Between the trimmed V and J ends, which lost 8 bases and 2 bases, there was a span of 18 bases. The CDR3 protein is CALLDSSKQETQYF. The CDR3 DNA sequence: TGTGCCCTACTTGACTCATCCAAACAAGAGACCCAGTACTTC.

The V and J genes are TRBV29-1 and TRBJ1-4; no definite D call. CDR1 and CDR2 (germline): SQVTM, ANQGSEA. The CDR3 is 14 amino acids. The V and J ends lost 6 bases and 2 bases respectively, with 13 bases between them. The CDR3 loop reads CSVSKMGTNEKLFF. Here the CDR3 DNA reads TGCAGCGTATCTAAAATGGGTACTAATGAAAAACTGTTTTTT.

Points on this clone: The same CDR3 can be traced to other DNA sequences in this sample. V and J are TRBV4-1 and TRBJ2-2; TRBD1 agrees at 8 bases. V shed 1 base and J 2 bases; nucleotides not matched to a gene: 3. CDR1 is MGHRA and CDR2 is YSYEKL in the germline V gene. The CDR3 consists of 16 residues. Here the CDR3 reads CASSQGQGPNTGELFF. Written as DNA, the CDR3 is TGCGCCAGCAGCCAAGGACAGGGGCCAAACACCGGGGAGCTGTTTTTT.